This entry describes one TCR beta chain. In this sample, this clone turned up a few times. Which antigen it targets is not known. Qualities for individual bases were not recorded, and no much larger clone is one base off. This sample was included in a study of Ad26.COV2.S vaccination and SARS-CoV-2 variants (dated by TCRdb to about 2021). Context from the whole study: Donors in the vaccine arm were drawn from COV1001, a phase I-IIa trial of Ad26.COV2.S in healthy adults that was multicentre, randomized, double-blind and placebo-controlled. Participants in the trial were split at random into five groups of five each, receiving low-dose or high-dose Ad26.COV2.S once or twice, or else placebo on both occasions. Dosing of Ad26.COV2.S was intramuscular, at either 5x10^10 or 1x10^11 viral particles, delivered as one shot or as two shots spaced 56 days apart. TCRbeta repertoire sequencing was used to assess the specificity and breadth of SARS-CoV-2-reactive T cell receptors after Ad26.COV2.S vaccination. Investigators remained blinded to trial group allocation during experiments and outcome assessment. A total of about 30 samples were included in the TCR-sequenced set, comprising about 20 Ad26.COV2.S vaccine recipients, 5 placebo recipients and 8 SARS-CoV-2 convalescent individuals. The study at large found these results: Ad26.COV2.S recipients had higher spike-specific TCR breadth than placebo recipients (P = 0.0014). Vaccine and placebo recipients had comparable non-spike TCR breadth, which fits with the vaccine containing only spike. The authors noted that total T cell responses may have been underestimated by the TCR breadth and depth analyses. After vaccination, spike-specific CD8+ and CD4+ T cell responses were reported to show substantial breadth. The study was not powered to compare responses between vaccine doses or regimens.

The immunoSEQ Assay was the method used to sequence TCRbeta CDR3 regions. After extraction, genomic DNA underwent amplification by bias-controlled multiplex PCR, followed by high-throughput sequencing. Processing in the source paper ran as follows. Collapsing and filtering of sequences were performed to quantify the absolute abundance of each unique TCRbeta CDR3 region. T cell fraction was estimated by normalizing TCRbeta template counts to usable DNA, which was measured by amplifying reference genes present in all nucleated cells. Repertoire TCRs were annotated as SARS-CoV-2-specific when V gene, CDR3 amino acid sequence and J gene were exactly matched to a known reactive TCR set. The reference SARS-CoV-2 TCR set was derived from MIRA and filtered for enrichment in COVID-19-positive ImmuneCODE repertoires, a step that removed public or cross-reactive TCRs. Using the MIRA antigens, annotated TCRs were further analysed by specific ORF or by position within an ORF. Breadth was defined as the number of annotated unique rearrangements divided by the total number of unique productive rearrangements, and depth was defined as the summed frequency of the annotated unique rearrangements. Two-sided Wilcoxon rank-sum tests were applied when comparing TCR breadth between groups. The immuneACCESS repertoire file appears here via TCRdb, limited to in-frame rearrangements. These files lack a portion of the clones; in checked studies, under half of the deficit traces to unresolved V genes, and the cause of the others is not known. V, J and clone size derive from that table, while D and trimming were established from the DNA sequence. This sample holds around 320,000 clones; around 86% were observed only once. Around 3.6% of the sample goes to the ten largest clones.

Explained via the paper, the treatment or condition label denotes: roughly 20 received Ad26.COV2.S at low or high dose, single or two shots; five or six received placebo; per-sample allocation not given. Repertoires of vaccine and placebo recipients were sequenced from samples collected on day 63 after the first injection. In Cohort 1b, roughly 26 adults aged 18-55 years were enrolled at a single site in Boston, USA, between 29 July and 7 August 2020. Ad26.COV2.S was a replication-incompetent adenovirus type 26 vector that expressed a prefusion-stabilized SARS-CoV-2 spike protein derived from the original Wuhan strain. Per the germline V gene, KGHSH is the CDR1 and LQKENI is the CDR2. The V and J ends are trimmed by 3 bases and 4 bases, leaving 18 bases between them. The CDR3 runs 16 amino acids, cysteine and phenylalanine included. The CDR3 DNA has 48 bases and is translated from base 1.

This sample comprised peripheral blood, obtained in a trial of Ad26.COV2.S vaccine versus placebo. Recombination linked TRBV18 to TRBJ2-5; a tentative D call is TRBD1 (6 bases match). This receptor was taken from a person aged 18-60 years who received the Ad26.COV2.S COVID-19 vaccine or a placebo. The CDR3 region has the sequence CASSPQTELTGETQYF. The base sequence is TGTGCCAGCTCACCGCAGACCGAGCTGACAGGAGAGACCCAGTACTTC.